The subject of this entry is one T cell receptor (beta chain). What this receptor recognizes is not known. It has no much larger one-base neighbor in the sample; base qualities were not kept. This entry belongs to a study of T cell changes during pregnancy in multiple sclerosis (dated by TCRdb to the late 2010s). Turning to the overall study: In women with multiple sclerosis, the researchers looked at how the T cell repertoire shifted as pregnancy progressed.

Reading from cysteine to phenylalanine, the CDR3 counts 12 amino acids. The kept DNA is CDR3 alone, 36 bases in frame from the first base. CDR1 and CDR2, looked up from the germline V gene, are MNHNS and SASEGT. The V end loses 7 bases and the J end loses 5 bases, and a stretch of 11 bases separates them. Receptors were amplified or captured by the immunoSEQ multiplex PCR assay. This immuneACCESS table, as held by TCRdb, lists in-frame sequences with V and J called but not all clones. Of the missing ones, under half trace to an unresolved V gene in checked studies; the others have no known cause. Here the sample has roughly 63,000 clones; around 93% occur a single time. The ten largest clones add up to approximately 3.5% of the sample.

This receptor was taken from a female donor with multiple sclerosis, enrolled in a pregnancy study. The chain is encoded by TRBV6-1 joined to TRBJ1-1, with an unclear D gene assignment. This material consisted of CD8+ T cells from peripheral blood mononuclear cells, taken in the second trimester of pregnancy. The DNA sequence is TGTGCCAGCAAGTCTAGTAGGACTGAAGCTTTCTTT. This sequence encodes CASKSSRTEAFF.